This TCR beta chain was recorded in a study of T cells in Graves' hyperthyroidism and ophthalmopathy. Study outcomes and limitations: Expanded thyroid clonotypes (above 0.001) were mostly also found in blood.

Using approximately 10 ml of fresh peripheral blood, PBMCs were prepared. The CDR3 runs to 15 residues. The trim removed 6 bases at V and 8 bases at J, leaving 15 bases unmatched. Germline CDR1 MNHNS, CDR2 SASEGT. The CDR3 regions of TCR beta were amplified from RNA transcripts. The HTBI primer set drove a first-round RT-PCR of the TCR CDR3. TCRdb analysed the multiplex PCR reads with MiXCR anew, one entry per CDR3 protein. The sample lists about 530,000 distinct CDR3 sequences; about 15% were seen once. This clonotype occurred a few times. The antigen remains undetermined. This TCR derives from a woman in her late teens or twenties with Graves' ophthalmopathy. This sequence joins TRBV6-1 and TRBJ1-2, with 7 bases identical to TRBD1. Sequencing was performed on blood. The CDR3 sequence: CASRRDDRAPWGYTF. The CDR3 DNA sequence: TGTGCCAGCAGGCGGGATGACAGGGCTCCGTGGGGCTACACCTTC.